The text below deals with one T cell receptor (beta chain). The antigen is undetermined. Unmatched junction bases numbered 10, after V lost 4 bases and J lost 8 bases. CDR1 is MNHEY, CDR2 SVGAGI, per germline. This CDR3 has 14 residues. The data derive from a study of cytomegalovirus exposure and HLA in healthy donors. Study results and limitations: Roughly even sequencing depth across donors was the assumption behind the presence/absence analyses.

Primers for the PCR totalled 60 Vbeta and 13 Jbeta. Clones were sequenced by immunoSEQ multiplex PCR, and TCRdb holds only the in-frame ones, with some missing. The sample totals about 130,000 clones. The sequence came from a woman between 55 and 75 years old in good health and CMV-seronegative. V gene TRBV6-5 combines with J gene TRBJ1-1, with 7 nucleotides matching TRBD1. The sequencing input was PBMCs. DNA for the CDR3: TGTGCCAGCAGTTCCGGATACAGGGGAAAAGAAGCTTTCTTT. The encoded protein is CASSSGYRGKEAFF.